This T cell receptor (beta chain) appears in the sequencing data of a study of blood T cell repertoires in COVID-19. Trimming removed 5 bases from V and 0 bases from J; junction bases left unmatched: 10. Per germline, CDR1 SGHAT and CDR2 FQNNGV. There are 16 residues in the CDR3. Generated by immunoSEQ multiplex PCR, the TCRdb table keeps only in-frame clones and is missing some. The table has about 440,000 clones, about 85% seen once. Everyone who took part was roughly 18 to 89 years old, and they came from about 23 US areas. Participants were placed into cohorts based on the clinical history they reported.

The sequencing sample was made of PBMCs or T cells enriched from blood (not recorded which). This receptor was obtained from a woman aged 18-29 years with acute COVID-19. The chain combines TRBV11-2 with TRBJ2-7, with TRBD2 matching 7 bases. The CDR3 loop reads CASSNPRAGSSYEQYF. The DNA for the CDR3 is TGTGCCAGCAGCAATCCTAGAGCGGGGAGCTCCTACGAGCAGTACTTC.